Listed below are T cell receptor beta chains from one sample, sequenced in a study of glioma-infiltrating T cells after dendritic cell vaccination. The table came from immunoSEQ multiplex PCR; TCRdb's copy has only in-frame clones and leaves some out. Counted here are about 92,000 clones, 65% to 90% occurring once; the ten biggest clones make up 15% to 18%. The sample here was blood, taken before dendritic cell vaccination. These receptors came from a human donor with glioblastoma. The CDR3 runs from the conserved cysteine through the conserved F or W. A D gene is named only where the DNA matches it firmly. Not every row has a clone size; where given, it reads once, few, many or a size class.

j_call	d_call	v_call	clone_size	cdr3_aa	cdr3_nt
TRBJ2-1	NA	TRBV6-5	NA	CASSYSNRYLPNEQFF	TGTGCCAGCAGTTACTCGAACAGGTACCTACCCAATGAGCAGTTCTTC
TRBJ1-2	TRBD1	TRBV7-2	NA	CASSLSRVGTGDYGYTF	TGTGCCAGCAGCTTAAGTCGGGTCGGGACAGGGGACTATGGCTACACCTTC
TRBJ2-2	NA	TRBV30	NA	CAWSLQGAVGELFF	TGTGCCTGGAGTCTCCAGGGCGCGGTCGGGGAGCTGTTTTTT
TRBJ2-2	NA	TRBV21-1	NA	CAPHRKNTGELFF	TGTGCCCCCCACAGGAAAAACACCGGGGAGCTGTTTTTT
TRBJ2-7	TRBD1	TRBV5-1	NA	CASSSTGTGTYEQYF	TGCGCCAGCAGCTCCACCGGGACAGGGACCTACGAGCAGTACTTC
TRBJ2-3	NA	TRBV7-3	NA	CASSRSQGGGGRTDTQYF	TGTGCCAGCAGCCGATCCCAGGGTGGGGGCGGACGCACAGATACGCAGTATTTT
TRBJ1-2	TRBD1	TRBV5-4	NA	CASSLWGATGAKGYTF	TGTGCCAGCAGCTTGTGGGGAGCGACAGGGGCGAAAGGCTACACCTTC
TRBJ2-7	NA	TRBV5-4	NA	CASSFSGVREQYF	TGTGCCAGCAGCTTTTCCGGAGTTCGAGAGCAGTACTTC
TRBJ2-7	NA	TRBV20-1	NA	CSARLSYEQYF	TGCAGTGCTAGACTCTCCTACGAGCAGTACTTC
TRBJ2-1	TRBD1	TRBV4-3	NA	CASSQATGVLYSEQFF	TGCGCCAGCAGCCAAGCTACAGGGGTTCTATACAGTGAGCAGTTCTTC
TRBJ2-7	TRBD2	TRBV4-1	NA	CASSQAAATSVSYEQYF	TGCGCCAGCAGCCAAGCAGCCGCGACTAGCGTAAGCTACGAGCAGTACTTC
TRBJ2-7	TRBD1	TRBV9	NA	CASSGRQGSEQYF	TGTGCCAGCAGCGGAAGACAGGGTAGCGAGCAGTACTTC
TRBJ2-7	NA	TRBV7-2	once	CASSLGGGSYEQYF	TGTGCCAGCTCTCTAGGGGGGGGCTCCTACGAGCAGTACTTC
TRBJ1-5	NA	TRBV6-1	few	CASSAYQPQHF	TGTGCCAGCAGTGCATATCAGCCCCAGCATTTT
TRBJ1-5	TRBD1	TRBV15	NA	CATSRDSSNQPQHF	TGTGCCACCAGCCGGGACAGTAGCAATCAGCCCCAGCATTTT
TRBJ1-4	NA	TRBV30	NA	CAWSVSAAREKLFF	TGTGCCTGGAGTGTGAGCGCCGCAAGGGAAAAACTGTTTTTT
TRBJ2-1	TRBD2	TRBV29-1	NA	CSALASGPYNEQFF	TGCAGCGCCCTGGCTAGCGGGCCCTACAATGAGCAGTTCTTC
TRBJ1-5	NA	TRBV30	NA	CAWSVQGFGNQPQHF	TGTGCCTGGAGCGTTCAGGGTTTTGGCAATCAGCCCCAGCATTTT
TRBJ2-1	NA	TRBV6-6	NA	CASEPHGRNRVNEQFF	TGTGCCAGCGAACCTCACGGGCGGAACAGGGTGAATGAGCAGTTCTTC
TRBJ2-7	TRBD1	TRBV20-1	NA	CSADRVSEQYF	TGCAGTGCAGACAGGGTCAGCGAGCAGTACTTC
TRBJ1-1	NA	TRBV25-1	NA	CASSEWLVGGNTEAFF	TGTGCCAGCAGTGAATGGTTAGTGGGAGGGAACACTGAAGCTTTCTTT
TRBJ2-5	TRBD1	TRBV6-1	NA	CASSETGGEETQYF	TGTGCCAGCAGCGAGACAGGGGGCGAAGAGACCCAGTACTTC
TRBJ1-2	NA	TRBV7-9	NA	CASSGTSWGGYGYTF	TGTGCCAGCTCCGGGACCTCCTGGGGAGGCTATGGCTACACCTTC
TRBJ1-1	TRBD1	TRBV16	NA	CASSANRGNTEAFF	TGTGCCAGCAGCGCCAACAGGGGGAACACTGAAGCTTTCTTT
TRBJ2-7	NA	TRBV5-6	NA	CASSWGQGPSYEQYF	TGTGCCAGCAGCTGGGGTCAGGGGCCCTCCTACGAGCAGTACTTC
TRBJ2-7	NA	TRBV28	once	CASSFVSAYEQYF	TGTGCCAGCAGTTTTGTAAGCGCCTACGAGCAGTACTTC
TRBJ2-7	TRBD2	TRBV28	NA	CASISTSRTSGGNYEQYF	TGTGCCAGCATATCTACTTCAAGGACTAGCGGAGGAAACTACGAGCAGTACTTC
TRBJ1-5	NA	TRBV27	NA	CASSPPPGQRSNQPQHF	TGTGCCAGCAGTCCTCCCCCCGGACAGAGGAGCAATCAGCCCCAGCATTTT
TRBJ2-1	NA	TRBV14	NA	CASSQGQPYNEQFF	TGTGCCAGCAGCCAAGGACAGCCTTACAATGAGCAGTTCTTC
TRBJ1-3	NA	TRBV15	once	CATSRDRSSGNTIYF	TGTGCCACCAGCAGAGATAGGAGCTCTGGAAACACCATATATTTT
TRBJ2-5	TRBD2	TRBV6-1	NA	CASSDPGGLREETQYF	TGTGCCAGCAGTGACCCTGGGGGACTAAGGGAAGAGACCCAGTACTTC
TRBJ2-3	TRBD2	TRBV5-6	NA	CASSLWLAGERDTQYF	TGTGCCAGCAGCTTGTGGCTAGCGGGGGAACGTGATACGCAGTATTTT
TRBJ1-4	NA	TRBV29-1	NA	CSVVIGQTFNEKLFF	TGCAGCGTTGTGATCGGACAGACTTTTAATGAAAAACTGTTTTTT
TRBJ2-7	TRBD2	TRBV11-3	NA	CASSTDSGRQYF	TGTGCCAGCAGCACCGATAGCGGGAGGCAGTACTTC
TRBJ2-3	NA	TRBV2	NA	CASSEYQTDTQYF	TGTGCCAGCAGTGAGTACCAGACAGATACGCAGTATTTT
TRBJ1-2	NA	TRBV7-6	NA	CASSLAAVVRGYTF	TGTGCCAGCAGCTTAGCGGCGGTGGTTAGAGGCTACACCTTC
TRBJ2-1	TRBD2	TRBV27	NA	CASSSATSGRGYNEQFF	TGTGCCAGCAGTTCAGCGACTAGCGGGAGGGGTTACAATGAGCAGTTCTTC
TRBJ1-2	NA	TRBV15	NA	CATSRGGGANYGYTF	TGTGCCACCAGCAGAGGAGGGGGAGCTAACTATGGCTACACCTTC
TRBJ2-7	TRBD1	TRBV29-1	once	CSVGLPGQGRGEQYF	TGCAGCGTTGGCCTACCGGGACAGGGTCGGGGGGAGCAGTACTTC
TRBJ2-3	NA	TRBV30	NA	CAWSVGGLNTDTQYF	TGTGCCTGGAGTGTGGGGGGGCTGAACACAGATACGCAGTATTTT
TRBJ1-2	TRBD1	TRBV9	NA	CASSVPGGNYGYTF	TGTGCCAGCAGCGTACCAGGGGGGAACTATGGCTACACCTTC
TRBJ1-5	NA	TRBV10-3	NA	CAISETGLNQPQHF	TGTGCCATCAGCGAAACAGGGCTCAATCAGCCCCAGCATTTT
TRBJ2-6	TRBD2	TRBV5-1	NA	CASSRTGRGGDSGANVLTF	TGCGCCAGCAGCCGTACCGGTCGGGGGGGAGACTCTGGGGCCAACGTCCTGACTTTC
TRBJ2-2	TRBD1	TRBV14	once	CASRPPGQGGTGELFF	TGTGCCAGCAGGCCGCCGGGACAGGGAGGGACCGGGGAGCTGTTTTTT
TRBJ2-5	NA	TRBV7-8	NA	CASSWGLGSSQETQYF	TGTGCCAGCAGCTGGGGGCTCGGCAGTTCCCAAGAGACCCAGTACTTC
TRBJ2-2	NA	TRBV9	NA	CASCSGNTGELFF	TGTGCCAGCTGCAGCGGGAACACCGGGGAGCTGTTTTTT
TRBJ2-1	TRBD2	TRBV5-1	NA	CASSLDAGGRSEQFF	TGCGCCAGCAGCTTGGATGCGGGAGGCCGGTCGGAGCAGTTCTTC
TRBJ1-5	NA	TRBV6-1	NA	CASLQGYEPQHF	TGTGCCAGCCTACAGGGATATGAACCCCAGCATTTT
TRBJ2-7	NA	TRBV10-3	once	CALGSGQGEQYF	TGTGCCCTCGGGTCAGGTCAGGGCGAGCAGTACTTC
TRBJ1-2	TRBD1	TRBV5-1	NA	CASSAGTGGDGYTF	TGCGCCAGCAGCGCCGGGACAGGGGGGGATGGCTACACCTTC
TRBJ2-1	TRBD2	TRBV11-3	NA	CASSWSGRNNEQFF	TGTGCCAGCAGCTGGAGCGGGAGGAACAATGAGCAGTTCTTC
TRBJ1-1	TRBD1	TRBV15	NA	CATRAFQGAEAFF	TGTGCCACCAGAGCCTTTCAGGGGGCCGAGGCTTTCTTT